The clone carrying this T cell receptor beta chain was counted only a few times. The entry originates in a study of STAT5B mutations in CD4+ large granular lymphocyte leukemia. V shed 5 bases, J shed 1 base, and the junction held 13 bases outside the gene matches. Germline CDR1 and CDR2: MDHEN and SYDVKM. This CDR3 has 18 amino acids. The assay was immunoSEQ multiplex PCR, and TCRdb's table has in-frame clones only and misses some. The table has fewer than 25,000 clones, 82% seen once. This sequence was found in a human donor in good health. Sequences were obtained from CD4+ T cells from blood buffy coats. This rearrangement joins TRBV28 to TRBJ1-5; 8 positions match TRBD1. The CDR3 region has the DNA TGTGCCAGCAGTCGCCTTCGGACAGGGAAGGGGAGCAATCAGCCCCAGCATTTT. Translating gives CASSRLRTGKGSNQPQHF.